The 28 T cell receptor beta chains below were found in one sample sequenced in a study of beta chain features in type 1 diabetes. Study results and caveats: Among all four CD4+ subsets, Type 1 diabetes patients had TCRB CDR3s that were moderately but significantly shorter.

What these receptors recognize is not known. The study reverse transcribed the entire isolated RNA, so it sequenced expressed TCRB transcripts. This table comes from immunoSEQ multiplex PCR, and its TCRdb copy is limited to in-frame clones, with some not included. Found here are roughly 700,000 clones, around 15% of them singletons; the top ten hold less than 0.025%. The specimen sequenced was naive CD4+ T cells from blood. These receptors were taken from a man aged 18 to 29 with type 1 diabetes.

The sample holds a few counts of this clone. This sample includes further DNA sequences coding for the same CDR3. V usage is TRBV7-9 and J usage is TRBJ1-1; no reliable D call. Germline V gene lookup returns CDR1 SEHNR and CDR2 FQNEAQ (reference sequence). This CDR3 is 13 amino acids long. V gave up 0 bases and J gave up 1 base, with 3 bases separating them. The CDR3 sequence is CASSLAANTEAFF. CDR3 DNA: TGTGCCAGCAGCTTAGCAGCGAACACTGAAGCTTTCTTT.

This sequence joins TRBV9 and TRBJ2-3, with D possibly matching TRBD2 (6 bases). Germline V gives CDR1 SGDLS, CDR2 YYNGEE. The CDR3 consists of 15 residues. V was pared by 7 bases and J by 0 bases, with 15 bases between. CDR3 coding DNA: TGTGCCAGCGGCGGGACTCTCACTAGCACAGATACGCAGTATTTT. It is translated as CASGGTLTSTDTQYF.

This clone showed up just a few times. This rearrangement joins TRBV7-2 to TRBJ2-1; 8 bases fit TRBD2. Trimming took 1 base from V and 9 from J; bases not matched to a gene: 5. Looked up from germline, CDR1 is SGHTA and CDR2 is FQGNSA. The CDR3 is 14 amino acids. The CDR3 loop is CASSLEVAGSEQFF. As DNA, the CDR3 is TGTGCCAGCAGCTTAGAGGTAGCGGGGAGTGAGCAGTTCTTC.

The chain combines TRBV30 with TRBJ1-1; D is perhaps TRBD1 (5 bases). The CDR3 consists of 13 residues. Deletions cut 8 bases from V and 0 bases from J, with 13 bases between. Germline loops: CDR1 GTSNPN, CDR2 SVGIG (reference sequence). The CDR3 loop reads CAARRGLNTEAFF. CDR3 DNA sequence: TGTGCCGCTCGTAGGGGCCTGAACACTGAAGCTTTCTTT.

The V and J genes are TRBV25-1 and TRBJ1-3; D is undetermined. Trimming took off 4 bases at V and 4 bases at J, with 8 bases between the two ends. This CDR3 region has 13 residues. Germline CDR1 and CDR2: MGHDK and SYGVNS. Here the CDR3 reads CASSARPGNTIYF. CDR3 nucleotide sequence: TGTGCCAGCAGTGCCAGACCGGGAAACACCATATATTTT.

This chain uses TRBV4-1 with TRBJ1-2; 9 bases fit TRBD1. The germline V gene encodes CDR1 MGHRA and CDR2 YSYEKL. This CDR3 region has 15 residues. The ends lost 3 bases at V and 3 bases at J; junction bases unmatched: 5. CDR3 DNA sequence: TGCGCCAGCAGCCAGGAAGACAGGGGGGACTATGGCTACACCTTC. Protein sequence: CASSQEDRGDYGYTF.

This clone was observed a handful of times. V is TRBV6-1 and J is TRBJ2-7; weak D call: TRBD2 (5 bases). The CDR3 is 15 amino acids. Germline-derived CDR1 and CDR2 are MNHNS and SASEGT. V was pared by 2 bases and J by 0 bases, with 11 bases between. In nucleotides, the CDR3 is TGTGCCAGCAGTGAAAAAGGAGGTTTCTCCTACGAGCAGTACTTC. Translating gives CASSEKGGFSYEQYF.

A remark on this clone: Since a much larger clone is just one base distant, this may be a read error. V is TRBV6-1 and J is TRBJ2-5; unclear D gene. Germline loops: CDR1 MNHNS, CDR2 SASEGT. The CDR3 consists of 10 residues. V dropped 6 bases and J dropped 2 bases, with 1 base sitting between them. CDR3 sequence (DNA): TGTGCCAGCAGGCAAGAGACCCAGTACTTC. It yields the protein CASRQETQYF.

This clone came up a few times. DNA for the CDR3: TGTGCCAGCAGTTTATCTGGTGGGACTCCTAACTGGGAGCAGTTCTTC. Translating gives CASSLSGGTPNWEQFF. The chain is built from TRBV28 and TRBJ2-1; D is possibly TRBD2 (6 bases). V dropped 1 base and J dropped 10 bases, with 20 bases sitting between them. The CDR3 contains 16 residues. Germline CDR1 MDHEN, CDR2 SYDVKM.

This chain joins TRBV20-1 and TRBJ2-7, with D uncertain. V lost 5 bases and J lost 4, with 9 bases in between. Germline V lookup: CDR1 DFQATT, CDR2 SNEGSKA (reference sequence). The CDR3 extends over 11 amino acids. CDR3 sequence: CSADGPYEQYF. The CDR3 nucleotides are TGCAGTGCTGACGGGCCGTACGAGCAGTACTTC.

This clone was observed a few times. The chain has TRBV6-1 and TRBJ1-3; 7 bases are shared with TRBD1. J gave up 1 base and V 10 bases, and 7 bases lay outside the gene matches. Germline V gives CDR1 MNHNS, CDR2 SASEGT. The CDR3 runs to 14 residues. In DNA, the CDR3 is TGTGCCACCACAGGGGACCTATCTGGAAACACCATATATTTT. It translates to CATTGDLSGNTIYF.

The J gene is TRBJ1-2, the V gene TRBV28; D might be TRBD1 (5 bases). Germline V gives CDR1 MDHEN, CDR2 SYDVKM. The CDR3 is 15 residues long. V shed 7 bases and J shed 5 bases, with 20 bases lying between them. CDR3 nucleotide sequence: TGTGCCAGCACCACGGGGGGGTCCAAAGGGTATGGCTACACCTTC. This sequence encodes CASTTGGSKGYGYTF.

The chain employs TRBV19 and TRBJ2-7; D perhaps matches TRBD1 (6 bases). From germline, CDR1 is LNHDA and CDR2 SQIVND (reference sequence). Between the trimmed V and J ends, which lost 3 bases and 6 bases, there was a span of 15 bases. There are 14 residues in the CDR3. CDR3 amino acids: CASSIGLADSEQYF. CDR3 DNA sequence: TGTGCCAGTAGTATTGGTCTTGCGGACAGCGAGCAGTACTTC.

CDR3 in DNA: TGTGCCAGCAGTGACCCGGGACAGGAAAACACTGAAGCTTTCTTT. It translates to CASSDPGQENTEAFF. J is TRBJ1-1 and V is TRBV6-1; 8 bases are a match to TRBD1. Germline V lookup: CDR1 MNHNS, CDR2 SASEGT. There are 15 residues in the CDR3. V lost 3 bases and J lost 2; bases outside the gene matches: 5.

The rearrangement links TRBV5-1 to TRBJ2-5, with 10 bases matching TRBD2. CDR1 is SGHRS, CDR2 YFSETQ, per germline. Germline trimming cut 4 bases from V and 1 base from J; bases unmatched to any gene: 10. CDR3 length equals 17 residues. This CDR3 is CASSPKKTSGPQETQYF. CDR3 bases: TGCGCCAGCAGCCCAAAGAAGACTAGCGGGCCCCAAGAGACCCAGTACTTC.

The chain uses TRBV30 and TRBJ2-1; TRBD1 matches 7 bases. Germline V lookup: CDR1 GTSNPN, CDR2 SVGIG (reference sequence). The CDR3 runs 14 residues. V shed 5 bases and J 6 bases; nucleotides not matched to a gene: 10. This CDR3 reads CAWALTGSSNEQFF. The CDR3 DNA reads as TGTGCCTGGGCCCTGACAGGGTCATCCAATGAGCAGTTCTTC.

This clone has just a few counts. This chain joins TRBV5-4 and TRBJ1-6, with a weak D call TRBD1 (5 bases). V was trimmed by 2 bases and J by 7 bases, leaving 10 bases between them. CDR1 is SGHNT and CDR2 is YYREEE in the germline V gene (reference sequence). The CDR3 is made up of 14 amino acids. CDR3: CASSLSGLNSPLHF. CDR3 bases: TGTGCCAGCAGCTTATCGGGGCTGAATTCACCCCTCCACTTT. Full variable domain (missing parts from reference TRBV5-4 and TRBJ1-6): ETGVTQSPTHLIKTRGQQVTLRCSSQSGHNTVSWYQQALGQGPQFIFQYYREEENGRGNFPPRFSGLQFPNYSSELNVNALELDDSALYLCASSLSGLNSPLHFGNGTRLTVT.

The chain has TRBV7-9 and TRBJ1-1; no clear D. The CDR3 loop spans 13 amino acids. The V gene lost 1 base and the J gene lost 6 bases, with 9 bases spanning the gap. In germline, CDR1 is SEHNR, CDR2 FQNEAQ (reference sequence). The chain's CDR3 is CASSLDEGAEAFF. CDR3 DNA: TGTGCCAGCAGCTTAGATGAGGGAGCTGAAGCTTTCTTT.

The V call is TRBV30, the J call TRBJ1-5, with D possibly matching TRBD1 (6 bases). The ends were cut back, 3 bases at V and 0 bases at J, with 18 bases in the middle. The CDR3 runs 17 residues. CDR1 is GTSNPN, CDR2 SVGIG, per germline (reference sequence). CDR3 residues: CAWSPIGTSYSNQPQHF. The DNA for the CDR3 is TGTGCCTGGAGCCCAATTGGGACATCGTATAGCAATCAGCCCCAGCATTTT.

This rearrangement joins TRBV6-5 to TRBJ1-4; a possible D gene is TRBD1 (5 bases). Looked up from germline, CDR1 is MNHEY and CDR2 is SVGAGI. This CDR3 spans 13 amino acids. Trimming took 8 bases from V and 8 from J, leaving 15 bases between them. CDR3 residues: CASAGWQGEKLFF. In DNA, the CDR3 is TGTGCCAGCGCGGGGTGGCAGGGCGAAAAACTGTTTTTT.

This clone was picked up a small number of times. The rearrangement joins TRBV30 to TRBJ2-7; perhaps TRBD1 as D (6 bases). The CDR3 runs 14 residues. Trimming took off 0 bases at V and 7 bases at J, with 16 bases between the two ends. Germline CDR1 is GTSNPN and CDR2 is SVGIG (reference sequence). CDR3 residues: CAWSVLYRAGEQYF. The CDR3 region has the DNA TGTGCCTGGAGTGTACTGTACAGGGCTGGAGAGCAGTACTTC. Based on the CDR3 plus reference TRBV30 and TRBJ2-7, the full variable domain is SQTIHQWPATLVQPVGSPLSLECTVEGTSNPNLYWYRQAAGRGLQLLFYSVGIGQISSEVPQNLSASRPQDRQFILSSKKLLLSDSGFYLCAWSVLYRAGEQYFGPGTRLTVT.

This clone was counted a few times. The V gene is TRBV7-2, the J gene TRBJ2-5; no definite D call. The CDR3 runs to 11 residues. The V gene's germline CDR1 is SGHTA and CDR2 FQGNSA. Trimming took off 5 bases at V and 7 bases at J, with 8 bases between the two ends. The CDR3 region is CASSTYSTQYF. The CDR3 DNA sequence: TGTGCCAGCAGCACCTACTCGACCCAGTACTTC. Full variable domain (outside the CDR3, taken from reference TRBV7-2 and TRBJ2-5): GAGVSQSPSNKVTEKGKDVELRCDPISGHTALYWYRQSLGQGLEFLIYFQGNSAPDKSGLPSDRFSAERTGGSVSTLTIQRTQQEDSAVYLCASSTYSTQYFGPGTRLLVL.

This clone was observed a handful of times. Written as DNA, the CDR3 is TGCGCCAGCGCCACGGCAGGGTCGGATAATTCACCCCTCCACTTT. Translation: CASATAGSDNSPLHF. This chain links TRBV5-1 with TRBJ1-6; possible D gene TRBD1, 5 bases. There are 15 residues in the CDR3. Germline V gene lookup returns CDR1 SGHRS and CDR2 YFSETQ. V gave up 7 bases and J gave up 5 bases, with 16 bases separating them.

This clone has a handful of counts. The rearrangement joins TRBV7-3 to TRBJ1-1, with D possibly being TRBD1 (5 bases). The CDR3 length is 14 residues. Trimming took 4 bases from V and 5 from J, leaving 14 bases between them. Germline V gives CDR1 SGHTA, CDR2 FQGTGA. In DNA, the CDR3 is TGTGCCAGCAGCTGGGGGAGCACGGGGACTGAAGCTTTCTTT. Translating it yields CASSWGSTGTEAFF.

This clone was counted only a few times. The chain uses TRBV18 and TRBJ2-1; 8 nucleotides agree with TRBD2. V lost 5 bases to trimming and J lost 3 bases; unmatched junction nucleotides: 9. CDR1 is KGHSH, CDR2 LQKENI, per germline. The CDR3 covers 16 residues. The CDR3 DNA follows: TGTGCCAGCTCAACGGATATAGCGGGGTTCTACAATGAGCAGTTCTTC. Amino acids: CASSTDIAGFYNEQFF.

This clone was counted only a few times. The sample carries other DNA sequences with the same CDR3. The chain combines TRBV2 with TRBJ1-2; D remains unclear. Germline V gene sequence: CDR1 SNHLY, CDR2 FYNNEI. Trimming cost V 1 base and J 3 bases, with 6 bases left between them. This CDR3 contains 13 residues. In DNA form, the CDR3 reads TGTGCCAGCAGTGAAGTAGGTGACTATGGCTACACCTTC. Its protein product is CASSEVGDYGYTF.

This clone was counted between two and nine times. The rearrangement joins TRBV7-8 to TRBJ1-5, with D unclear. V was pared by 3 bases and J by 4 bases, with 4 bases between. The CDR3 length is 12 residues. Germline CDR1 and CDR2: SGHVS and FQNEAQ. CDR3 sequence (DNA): TGTGCCAGCAGCTTTACTAATCAGCCCCAGCATTTT. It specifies CASSFTNQPQHF.

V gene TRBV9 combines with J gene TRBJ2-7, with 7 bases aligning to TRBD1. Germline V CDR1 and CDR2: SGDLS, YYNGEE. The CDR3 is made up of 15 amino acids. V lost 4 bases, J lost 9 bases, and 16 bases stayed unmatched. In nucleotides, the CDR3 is TGTGCCAGCAGCCGCCCCGGGACAGTCGAGATGAGGCAGTACTTC. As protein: CASSRPGTVEMRQYF.